Reported below is one T cell receptor (beta chain). Its antigen is not identified. This entry is derived from a study of cytomegalovirus exposure and HLA in healthy donors. Looked up from germline, CDR1 is SGHRS and CDR2 is YFSETQ. The CDR3 sequence is 16 residues long. V was pared by 2 bases and J by 4 bases, with 18 bases between. Study-level points and caveats: Being indistinguishable, some V segments were excluded, TRBV6-2 and TRBV6-3 among them.

13 Jbeta primers and 60 Vbeta primers were used for the PCR. Measured with immunoSEQ multiplex PCR; TCRdb has only the in-frame clones, and not every one. Among approximately 190,000 clones, roughly 73% were seen once, and the ten largest hold approximately 2%. The sequence derives from a woman younger than 45 in good health and CMV-seropositive. Source material: PBMCs. This chain links TRBV5-1 with TRBJ2-5; D is perhaps TRBD1 (6 bases). CDR3 amino acids: CASSLERGFIGETQYF. Here the CDR3 DNA reads TGCGCCAGCAGCTTAGAAAGGGGGTTCATAGGAGAGACCCAGTACTTC.